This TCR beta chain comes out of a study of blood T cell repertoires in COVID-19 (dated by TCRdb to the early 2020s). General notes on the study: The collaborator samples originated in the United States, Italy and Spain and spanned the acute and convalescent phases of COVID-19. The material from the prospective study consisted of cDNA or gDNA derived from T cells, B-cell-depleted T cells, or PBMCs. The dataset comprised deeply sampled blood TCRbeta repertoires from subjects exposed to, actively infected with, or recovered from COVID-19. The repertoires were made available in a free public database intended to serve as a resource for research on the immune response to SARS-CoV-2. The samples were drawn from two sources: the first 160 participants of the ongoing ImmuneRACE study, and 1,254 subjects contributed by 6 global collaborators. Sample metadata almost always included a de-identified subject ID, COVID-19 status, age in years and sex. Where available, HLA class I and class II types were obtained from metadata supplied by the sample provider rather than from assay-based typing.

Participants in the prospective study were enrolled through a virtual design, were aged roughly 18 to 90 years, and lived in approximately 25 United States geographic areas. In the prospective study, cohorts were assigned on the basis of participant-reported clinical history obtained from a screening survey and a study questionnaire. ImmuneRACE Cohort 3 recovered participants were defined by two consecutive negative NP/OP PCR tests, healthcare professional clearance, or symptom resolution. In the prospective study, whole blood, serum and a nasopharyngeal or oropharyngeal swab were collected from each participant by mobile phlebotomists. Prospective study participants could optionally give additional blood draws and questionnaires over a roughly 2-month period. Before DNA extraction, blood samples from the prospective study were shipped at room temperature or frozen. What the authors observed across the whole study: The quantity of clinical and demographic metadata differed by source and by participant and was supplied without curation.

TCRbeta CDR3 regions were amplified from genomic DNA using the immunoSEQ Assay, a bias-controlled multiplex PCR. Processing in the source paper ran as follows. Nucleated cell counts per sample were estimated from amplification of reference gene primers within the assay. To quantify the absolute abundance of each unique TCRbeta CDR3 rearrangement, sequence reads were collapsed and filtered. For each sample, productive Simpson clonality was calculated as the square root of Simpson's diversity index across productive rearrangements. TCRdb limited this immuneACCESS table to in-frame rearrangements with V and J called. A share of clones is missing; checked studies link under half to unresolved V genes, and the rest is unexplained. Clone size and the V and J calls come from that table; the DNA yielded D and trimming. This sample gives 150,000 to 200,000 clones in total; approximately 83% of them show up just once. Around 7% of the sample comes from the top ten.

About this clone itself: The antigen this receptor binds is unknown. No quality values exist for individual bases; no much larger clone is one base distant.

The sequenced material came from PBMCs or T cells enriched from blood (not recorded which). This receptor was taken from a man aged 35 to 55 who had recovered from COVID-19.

The encoded CDR3 is CASRPSGTGGEPQHF. The sequenced DNA is TGCGCCAGCAGACCCAGCGGGACAGGGGGTGAGCCCCAGCATTTT. The chain employs TRBV4-1 and TRBJ1-5; 11 bases in between match TRBD1. Counted from cysteine to phenylalanine, this CDR3 has 15 amino acids. CDR3 DNA is the only sequence kept; it has 45 bases, read in frame from the first base. Unmatched junction bases come to 9, with V trimmed by 6 bases and J by 8 bases. Taken from the germline V gene, the CDR1 and CDR2 loops are MGHRA and YSYEKL.